This entry lists 20 T cell receptor beta chains sequenced from one sample in a study of CD8+ T cells in alopecia areata. Sequencing relied on a cDNA template that was reverse transcribed from extracted RNA. Clones were sequenced by immunoSEQ multiplex PCR, and TCRdb holds only the in-frame ones, with some missing. The table has roughly 120,000 clones, approximately 55% seen once. This sample's treatment: oral pan-JAK inhibitor, 5-10 mg twice daily. Source: CD4+ T cells sorted from blood, taken at week 24, from a patient treated with tofacitinib. The receptors here all came from a human donor with alopecia areata.

The rearrangement links TRBV5-1 to TRBJ2-1; 7 nucleotides align to TRBD2. Trimming took 0 bases from V and 2 from J; bases not matched to a gene: 5. The CDR3 has 16 amino acids. Germline V CDR1 and CDR2: SGHRS, YFSETQ. The CDR3 DNA sequence: TGCGCCAGCAGCTTGGTAGAGGGACTACCCTACAATGAGCAGTTCTTC. Protein sequence: CASSLVEGLPYNEQFF. Full variable domain (rest looked up from reference TRBV5-1 and TRBJ2-1): KAGVTQTPRYLIKTRGQQVTLSCSPISGHRSVSWYQQTPGQGLQFLFEYFSETQRNKGNFPGRFSGRQFSNSRSEMNVSTLELGDSALYLCASSLVEGLPYNEQFFGPGTRLTVL.

The V and J genes are TRBV29-1 and TRBJ1-2; D gene unclear. The V end was cut by 5 bases, the J end by 4 bases, with 14 bases between. Germline CDR1 and CDR2: SQVTM and ANQGSEA. The CDR3 has 13 residues. This chain's CDR3 is CSVTRGTTYGYTF. In DNA form, the CDR3 reads TGCAGCGTTACGCGGGGTACGACCTATGGCTACACCTTC.

This clone turned up a few times. As DNA, the CDR3 is TGCGCCAGCAGCACATCGGACAGTCCCGGGGATACGCAGTATTTT. Protein product: CASSTSDSPGDTQYF. The chain employs TRBV5-1 and TRBJ2-3; D possibly corresponds to TRBD1 (6 bases). There are 15 residues in the CDR3. The germline V gene has CDR1 SGHRS and CDR2 YFSETQ. Trimming left V 4 bases short and J 6 bases short, with 18 bases between.

The gene calls are TRBV7-2 and TRBJ1-1; D is unresolved. The CDR3 covers 12 residues. The germline V gene has CDR1 SGHTA and CDR2 FQGNSA. V was trimmed by 3 bases and J by 0 bases, leaving 2 bases between them. The CDR3 here is CASSLVNTEAFF. CDR3 bases: TGTGCCAGCAGCTTGGTGAACACTGAAGCTTTCTTT.

The chain recombines TRBV2 with TRBJ1-1, with D hard to call. The germline V gene encodes CDR1 SNHLY and CDR2 FYNNEI. CDR3 length: 13 residues. V lost 3 bases and J 5 bases, leaving 10 bases between the germline ends. The CDR3 DNA reads TGTGCCAGCAGTGATCGGGATAGAACTGAAGCTTTCTTT. Protein: CASSDRDRTEAFF.

This chain joins TRBV7-9 and TRBJ1-1, with a possible D match to TRBD1 (6 bases). CDR3 size: 14 residues. Between the trimmed V and J ends, which lost 2 bases and 1 base, there was a span of 8 bases. CDR1 and CDR2 (germline): SEHNR, FQNEAQ (reference sequence). The CDR3 region has the DNA TGTGCCAGCAGCTTACGCAGGGGGAACACTGAAGCTTTCTTT. It codes for CASSLRRGNTEAFF.

The CDR3 DNA reads TGTGCCAGCAGTGTGGGGGCATTTACTAATGAAAAACTGTTTTTT. Its translation is CASSVGAFTNEKLFF. The chain is built from TRBV25-1 and TRBJ1-4, with D tentatively TRBD1 (6 bases). The length of the CDR3 is 15 residues. Looked up from germline, CDR1 is MGHDK and CDR2 is SYGVNS. V was pared by 4 bases and J by 2 bases, with 11 bases between.

J is TRBJ2-5 and V is TRBV4-2; perhaps D is TRBD1 or TRBD2 (5 bases each). V was cut by 0 bases and J by 6 bases, with 20 bases left in between. CDR1 and CDR2 (germline): LGHNA, YNFKEQ. The CDR3 covers 17 residues. CDR3 bases: TGTGCCAGCAGCCAAGAACGGGCTGGGGCCGGGGAAAAGACCCAGTACTTC. Its protein product is CASSQERAGAGEKTQYF.

The chain links TRBV30 to TRBJ2-7, with D possibly TRBD1 on 6 matching bases. Germline loops: CDR1 GTSNPN, CDR2 SVGIG (reference sequence). The V and J ends lost 0 bases and 8 bases respectively, with 17 bases between them. This CDR3 comprises 14 residues. The CDR3 bases are TGTGCCTGGAGTGTACTGGGGGCCTCGGGGAAGCAGTACTTC. It codes for CAWSVLGASGKQYF.

The sample holds a few counts of this clone. Since the CDR3 does not end with the conserved phenylalanine or tryptophan, this likely comes from a read error. It is unclear where the CDR3 begins or ends on the DNA, so no DNA is shown, and the CDR3 is as TCRdb lists it. The chain is built from TRBV21-1 and TRBJ1-2; TRBD1, the table's D call, lacks a check against the DNA. TRBV21-1 is a listed pseudogene. The CDR3 numbers 12 amino acids, ends counted. CDR3 protein: CASLRGQGQGDL.

CDR3 sequence: CATSVGQPQETQYF. The CDR3, as DNA: TGTGCCACCAGCGTCGGCCAGCCCCAAGAGACCCAGTACTTC. This chain uses TRBV15 with TRBJ2-5; D call uncertain. Trimming removed 5 bases from V and 1 base from J, with 11 bases in between. From germline, CDR1 is LNHNV and CDR2 YYDKDF (reference sequence). The CDR3 is 14 amino acids.

This clone was detected a few times. This sequence joins TRBV11-2 and TRBJ2-6, with 8 bases identical to TRBD1. CDR3 size: 18 residues. J lost 0 bases, V lost 5 bases, and 9 bases had no gene match. Germline assignment: CDR1 SGHAT and CDR2 FQNNGV. DNA of the CDR3: TGTGCCAGCAGCACCCGACAGGGGCTGAGCTCTGGGGCCAACGTCCTGACTTTC. Amino acids: CASSTRQGLSSGANVLTF.

This clone was counted only a few times. V gene TRBV4-2 combines with J gene TRBJ2-3; a weak D match, TRBD2 (6 bases). The V end was cut by 3 bases, the J end by 0 bases, with 16 bases between. Germline CDR1 and CDR2: LGHNA and YNFKEQ. The CDR3 totals 17 residues. The CDR3 here is CASSQSEGPISTDTQYF. The CDR3 nucleotides are TGTGCCAGCAGCCAGTCGGAGGGGCCAATTAGCACAGATACGCAGTATTTT.

V and J are TRBV6-5 and TRBJ1-5; D ambiguous. The CDR3 contains 16 residues. V was clipped by 0 bases and J by 0 bases, with 9 bases between them. The germline V gene encodes CDR1 MNHEY and CDR2 SVGAGI. The CDR3 protein is CASSYSIPGSNQPQHF. The CDR3 DNA follows: TGTGCCAGCAGTTACTCGATCCCGGGTAGCAATCAGCCCCAGCATTTT.

This clone appeared a few times. This sequence joins TRBV10-3 and TRBJ1-2; unclear D gene. CDR3 size: 15 residues. V dropped 3 bases and J dropped 2 bases, with 13 bases sitting between them. Germline V gives CDR1 ENHRY, CDR2 SYGVKD. CDR3 DNA: TGTGCCATCAGTGACTCAGCTTCTACGAACTATGGCTACACCTTC. Its translation: CAISDSASTNYGYTF.

The chain is built from TRBV15 and TRBJ1-5, with unresolved D. This CDR3 is 12 amino acids long. CDR1 and CDR2 (germline): LNHNV, YYDKDF (reference sequence). V shed 9 bases and J shed 10 bases, with 16 bases lying between them. The CDR3 here is CATSEGWTPQHF. The CDR3 DNA is TGTGCCACTTCAGAGGGTTGGACCCCCCAGCATTTT.

This clone was found a few times. Other DNA sequences in this specimen translate into the identical CDR3. V is TRBV30 and J is TRBJ1-2, with TRBD1 matching over 8 bases. The J segment lost 4 bases and the V segment lost 2 bases, leaving 3 bases of the junction unmatched. The V gene's germline CDR1 is GTSNPN and CDR2 SVGIG (reference sequence). The CDR3 contains 13 residues. The CDR3 sequence: CAWSRQGSYGYTF. The CDR3 DNA follows: TGTGCCTGGAGTAGACAGGGGTCCTATGGCTACACCTTC.

This chain joins TRBV4-3 and TRBJ2-7, with 7 bases fitting TRBD1. This CDR3 region has 16 residues. Losses at the gene ends were 1 base for V and 6 bases for J; bases not matched to a gene: 12. Germline CDR1 and CDR2: LGHNA and YSLEER. DNA for the CDR3: TGCGCCAGCAGCCAAGCGACAGGGCTTGGTGCGGGCGAGCAGTACTTC. Translating it yields CASSQATGLGAGEQYF.

The sample holds a few counts of this clone. The CDR3 protein is CASSIRPNTEAFF. The CDR3 nucleotides read TGTGCCAGTAGTATCAGACCGAACACTGAAGCTTTCTTT. The V and J genes are TRBV19 and TRBJ1-1; no reliable D call. V was shortened by 3 bases and J by 1 base, with 6 bases between the two germline ends. CDR1 is LNHDA, CDR2 SQIVND, per germline (reference sequence). The CDR3 spans 13 residues.

This clone appeared a single time. The chain couples TRBV29-1 to TRBJ1-5; no reliable D call. The CDR3 is 13 residues long. V was cut by 6 bases and J by 7 bases, with 16 bases left in between. Germline-derived CDR1 and CDR2 are SQVTM and ANQGSEA. Here the CDR3 DNA reads TGCAGCGTCTCCCACGGTGGGGAACAGCCCCAGCATTTT. It specifies CSVSHGGEQPQHF.